What follows are 13 T cell receptor beta chains derived from one specimen sequenced in a study of CD8 T cells in ankylosing spondylitis (dated by TCRdb to the late 2010s). Broad study findings and their caveats: A TCR beta motif made up of about eight highly homologous amino acid variants appeared to be characteristic of blood from ankylosing spondylitis patients.

These receptors lack a known antigen. The library was obtained by 5' RACE. Sequencing used an Illumina HiSeq 2500. The public reads were run again by TCRdb, first through fastp at Q25 and then through MiXCR, and only productive beta chains were kept. Each CDR3 protein gets just one entry, which takes the most common genes and DNA from the rows behind it. For this sample there are under 850,000 distinct CDR3 sequences; 15% to 20% appear just once. The ten largest clones represent about 19% of the sample. Sequences were obtained from blood, either unsorted or a sorted T cell fraction (not recorded which). The receptor source for this set is a male donor with ankylosing spondylitis.

This clonotype was counted only a few times. The rearrangement joins TRBV5-1 to TRBJ2-2; 8 positions match TRBD2. V trimming: 0 bases; J trimming: 0 bases; junction bases outside the gene matches: 1. The V gene's germline CDR1 is SGHRS and CDR2 YFSETQ. The CDR3 has 16 amino acids. Here the CDR3 DNA reads TGCGCCAGCAGCTTGGTAGCGGGATCGAACACCGGGGAGCTGTTTTTT. Its translation is CASSLVAGSNTGELFF.

This chain links TRBV29-1 with TRBJ2-2; D remains ambiguous. V lost 7 bases, J lost 3 bases, and 9 bases lay in between. This CDR3 contains 12 residues. Germline V gene data show CDR1 as SQVTM and CDR2 as ANQGSEA. CDR3 in DNA: TGCAGCGGCTGGTATGACACCGGGGAGCTGTTTTTT. Its translation: CSGWYDTGELFF.

The chain employs TRBV4-1 and TRBJ2-5; 11 bases are shared with TRBD2. CDR1 MGHRA and CDR2 YSYEKL come from the germline V gene. This CDR3 comprises 17 residues. V lost 2 bases and J lost 5; bases outside the gene matches: 10. The CDR3 loop is CASSQHLAGGVFETQYF. The DNA of the CDR3 is TGCGCCAGCAGCCAACATCTAGCGGGGGGAGTTTTTGAGACCCAGTACTTC.

This chain uses TRBV6-1 with TRBJ2-2; TRBD2 matches at 8 bases. Germline CDR1 MNHNS, CDR2 SASEGT. Unmatched junction bases numbered 8, after V lost 8 bases and J lost 3 bases. The CDR3 spans 15 residues. The CDR3 loop is CASQAPGLDTGELFF. As DNA, the CDR3 is TGTGCCAGCCAGGCCCCGGGACTAGACACCGGGGAGCTGTTTTTT.

The chain couples TRBV7-6 to TRBJ2-2, with D possibly matching TRBD1 (5 bases). Germline CDR1 reads SGHVS; CDR2 reads FNYEAQ. V lost 4 bases and J 4 bases, leaving 13 bases between the germline ends. The length of the CDR3 is 15 residues. CDR3 DNA sequence: TGTGCCAGCAGCTCCCAGGGCTCTGGCACCGGGGAGCTGTTTTTT. This gives the protein CASSSQGSGTGELFF.

J is TRBJ1-3 and V is TRBV20-1, with TRBD1 identical over 7 bases. J gave up 3 bases and V 5 bases, and 4 bases lay outside the gene matches. This CDR3 comprises 13 residues. Germline V gene data show CDR1 as DFQATT and CDR2 as SNEGSKA (reference sequence). As DNA, the CDR3 is TGCAGTGCTTACAGGGGAGGTGGAAACACCATATATTTT. It is translated as CSAYRGGGNTIYF.

This chain links TRBV29-1 with TRBJ1-2; 7 bases are shared with TRBD1. This CDR3 is built from 13 residues. CDR1 is SQVTM, CDR2 ANQGSEA, per germline. The ends lost 6 bases at V and 4 bases at J; junction bases unmatched: 8. CDR3 sequence reads: CSVDRTSGYGYTF. In nucleotides, the CDR3 is TGCAGCGTGGACAGGACCAGCGGCTATGGCTACACCTTC.

CDR3 amino acids: CASSYPLGLAGATWGETQYF. The CDR3, as DNA: TGTGCCAGCAGTTACCCTCTCGGACTAGCGGGAGCGACCTGGGGTGAGACCCAGTACTTC. This chain connects TRBV6-2 or TRBV6-3 to TRBJ2-5; 13 bases match TRBD2. The V gene end was trimmed by 2 bases and the J gene end by 5 bases; junction bases not matched to a gene: 17. Germline V gene data show CDR1 as MNHEY and CDR2 as SVGEGT. The CDR3 length is 20 residues.

This clonotype was counted a few times. This rearrangement joins TRBV5-5 to TRBJ2-2; D not certain. CDR3 size: 13 residues. With 2 bases removed from V and 7 bases from J, the gap between germline ends came to 9 bases. Germline loops: CDR1 SGHKS, CDR2 YYEKEE (reference sequence). CDR3 DNA sequence: TGTGCCAGCAGCTTCTCCCTGGGCGGGGAGCTGTTTTTT. Protein sequence: CASSFSLGGELFF.

The chain carries TRBV2 and TRBJ1-5; D gene ambiguous. Trimming removed 3 bases from V and 6 bases from J, with 9 bases in between. Germline CDR1 is SNHLY and CDR2 is FYNNEI. The CDR3 runs to 13 residues. CDR3 sequence (DNA): TGTGCCAGCAGTGAGGGCCATCCTCAGCCCCAGCATTTT. As protein: CASSEGHPQPQHF.

This chain joins TRBV20-1 and TRBJ2-7; no reliable D call. The germline CDR1 and CDR2 sequences are DFQATT and SNEGSKA (reference sequence). Trimming left V 0 bases short and J 6 bases short, with 12 bases between. This CDR3 has 13 residues. CDR3 coding DNA: TGCAGTGCTAGAGACGCCCCCGCAAGCGAGCAGTACTTC. Its protein product is CSARDAPASEQYF.

In its sample, this clonotype was seen a few times. The V and J genes are TRBV28 and TRBJ2-5; D not resolved. The CDR3 has 15 residues. Germline loops: CDR1 MDHEN, CDR2 SYDVKM. V gave up 2 bases and J gave up 2 bases, with 12 bases separating them. This chain's CDR3 is CASSLIGIQQETQYF. CDR3 nucleotide sequence: TGTGCCAGCAGTTTAATTGGTATACAACAAGAGACCCAGTACTTC. The full variable domain, rest sourced from reference TRBV28 and TRBJ2-5, is DVKVTQSSRYLVKRTGEKVFLECVQDMDHENMFWYRQDPGLGLRLIYFSYDVKMKEKGDIPEGYSVSREKKERFSLILESASTNQTSMYLCASSLIGIQQETQYFGPGTRLLVL.

This clonotype was counted only a few times. The rearrangement joins TRBV7-8 to TRBJ1-2; perhaps TRBD1 as D (6 bases). Germline assignment: CDR1 SGHVS and CDR2 FQNEAQ. V was trimmed by 10 bases and J by 5 bases, leaving 17 bases between them. This CDR3 has 13 amino acids. The CDR3 here is CATGDRFFYGYTF. The CDR3 DNA is TGTGCCACCGGCGACAGGTTTTTTTATGGCTACACCTTC.